This T cell receptor (beta chain) appears in the sequencing data of a study of vaccination and CD4 T cells after COVID-19. Overall study context: In culture, cells were exposed to overlapping spike peptides from SARS-CoV-2, HCoV-NL63, HCoV-OC43 and HCoV-229E. For control cultures, the treatment was a CEFX pool, an HIV-1 Nef pool, or no peptide.

Treatment reported: 10-day PBMC culture with coronavirus spike peptide pools or control peptides (ViraFEST assay). CD4+ T-cell collection from the unexposed donor predated the COVID-19 pandemic (2011-2018). Each well received about 2.2 million PBMCs, cultured with about 9.1 IU/ml IL-2 and 10 ug/ml peptide pools. This clonotype has only a few counts. The antigen remains undetermined. The Oncomine TCR Beta short-read assay was what sequenced the DNA obtained from cultured CD4+ T cells. Cultured CD4+ T cells yielded the extracted genomic DNA. MiXCR was run by TCRdb on the PCR reads, yielding one entry per CDR3 protein. The profile covers fewer than 12,000 distinct CDR3 sequences, with 25% to 35% appearing a single time and about an eighth taken by the ten largest. Study observations and caveats: Spike mono-reactivity was found in 304 of 307 vaccine-specific clones from convalescent patients.

J lost 2 bases, V lost 5 bases, and 11 bases had no gene match. The CDR3 runs 16 residues. The germline V gene encodes CDR1 DFQATT and CDR2 SNEGSKA (reference sequence). Sequencing used CD4+ T cells from blood, cultured in vitro. This receptor was obtained from a human donor in good health. This chain uses TRBV20-1 with TRBJ2-1; 8 bases are a match to TRBD2. CDR3 region: CSAPYSGTSPYNEQFF. The CDR3 bases are TGCAGTGCTCCGTATAGCGGGACCTCCCCCTACAATGAGCAGTTCTTC.